These T cell receptor beta chains were read from a single sample in a study of cytomegalovirus exposure and HLA in healthy donors. Sequencing was performed with immunoSEQ multiplex PCR; in TCRdb, only in-frame clones are kept and a portion is missing. The data show 100,000 to 120,000 clones, 75% to 80% seen once. The sequenced sample consisted of PBMCs. Every receptor here comes from a woman aged 25 to 45 in good health and CMV-seronegative. Each CDR3 is given with its conserved first and last residue. D genes are given only for firm matches. The listing skips clone size in some rows; elsewhere it reads once, few, many or a size class.

TRBJ2-3 . . TRBV27 CASSSTRRTDTQYF TGTGCCAGCAGCTCGACTAGGCGCACAGATACGCAGTATTTT
TRBJ2-3 . . TRBV9 CASSVGATSTDTQYF TGTGCCAGCAGCGTAGGGGCAACTAGCACAGATACGCAGTATTTT
TRBJ2-7 . . TRBV10-1 CANNNGLKYYEQYF TGCGCCAACAACAATGGGCTCAAGTACTACGAGCAGTACTTC
TRBJ2-7 few . TRBV6-1 CASSEGGSLYEQYF TGTGCCAGCAGTGAAGGTGGGAGCCTCTACGAGCAGTACTTC
TRBJ1-3 once . TRBV11-2 CASSLDLSGNTIYF TGTGCCAGCAGCTTAGATCTATCTGGAAACACCATATATTTT
TRBJ1-5 . . TRBV10-3 CATNADRDQPQHF TGTGCCACCAACGCAGACAGAGATCAGCCCCAGCATTTT
TRBJ2-4 once TRBD1 TRBV5-4 CASSFSPGQGGNIQYF TGTGCCAGCAGCTTTAGCCCGGGACAGGGAGGAAACATTCAGTACTTC
TRBJ2-7 . TRBD2 TRBV11-2 CASSSISGKSSYEQYF TGTGCCAGCAGTTCCATTAGCGGGAAAAGCTCCTACGAGCAGTACTTC
TRBJ1-2 . . TRBV28 CASSLPDNYYGYTF TGTGCCAGCAGTTTACCGGACAACTACTATGGCTACACCTTC
TRBJ1-5 . TRBD1 TRBV15 CATSRDRSTGNQPQHF TGTGCCACCAGCAGAGATCGGTCGACAGGGAATCAGCCCCAGCATTTT